This record concerns one T cell receptor beta chain sequence. The data belong to a study of T cell responses to AZD1222 COVID-19 vaccine. The junction had 1 base not matched to a gene; V was cut back by 5 bases and J by 1 base. The V gene's germline CDR1 is SGHTA and CDR2 FQGTGA. CDR3 size: 13 residues. Assay used: immunoSEQ multiplex PCR; TCRdb lists only in-frame clones, some missing. The sample contains about 96,000 clones, 80% to 90% of which appear only once. V gene TRBV7-3 combines with J gene TRBJ2-5; TRBD2 matches at 7 bases. Sequencing used peripheral blood, obtained on day 0 of AZD1222 vaccination. This TCR came from an adult in good health. The CDR3 coding sequence is TGTGCCAGCAGCCGGACTAGCCAAGAGACCCAGTACTTC. Its protein is CASSRTSQETQYF.